These 17 T cell receptor beta chains were all obtained from the same sample, sequenced in a study of T cell responses to AZD1222 COVID-19 vaccine. Here immunoSEQ multiplex PCR was the method, and the copy in TCRdb shows in-frame clones only, minus some. The table has some 110,000 clones, approximately 90% seen once. The sequences come from peripheral blood, collected 28 days after the second AZD1222 dose. The receptor set was obtained from an adult who received the AZD1222 COVID-19 vaccine.

The rearrangement links TRBV5-6 to TRBJ1-6, with 8 bases matching TRBD1. V shed 5 bases, J shed 8 bases, and the junction held 6 bases outside the gene matches. The CDR3 is made up of 14 amino acids. From germline, CDR1 is SGHDT and CDR2 YYEEEE. The CDR3 DNA follows: TGTGCCAGCAGTTCCGGACAGGGTGATTCACCCCTCCACTTT. Its translation: CASSSGQGDSPLHF.

The CDR3 DNA reads TGCGCCAGCAGCCAAGCTACCCAAGAGACCCAGTACTTC. It translates to CASSQATQETQYF. The chain carries TRBV4-1 and TRBJ2-5; no clear D gene. The V gene's germline CDR1 is MGHRA and CDR2 YSYEKL. V was pared by 1 base and J by 1 base, with 4 bases between. This CDR3 is built from 13 residues.

Regarding this clone: The identical CDR3 is also encoded by other nucleotide sequences in the sample. The chain has TRBV7-2 and TRBJ2-5, with D perhaps TRBD2 (7 bases). The V gene's germline CDR1 is SGHTA and CDR2 FQGNSA. The CDR3 is 14 residues long. V lost 5 bases, J lost 4 bases, and 14 bases lay in between. This chain's CDR3 is CASSLRGAGETQYF. In DNA form, the CDR3 reads TGTGCCAGCAGCCTCCGGGGGGCCGGAGAGACCCAGTACTTC.

A single count supports this clone. V and J are TRBV19 and TRBJ1-5; D is undetermined. This CDR3 region has 11 residues. The V gene's germline CDR1 is LNHDA and CDR2 SQIVND (reference sequence). Trimming removed 9 bases at V and 7 bases at J, with 10 bases between. The CDR3 nucleotides are TGTGCCAGCGGGATTCGACAGCCCCAGCATTTT. Translated, it gives CASGIRQPQHF.

The table lists this clone with a count of one. The chain has TRBV10-3 and TRBJ1-1; TRBD1 matches at 9 bases. This CDR3 is built from 16 residues. In germline, CDR1 is ENHRY, CDR2 SYGVKD. V was clipped by 3 bases and J by 1 base; unmatched bases: 6. The CDR3 DNA reads as TGTGCCATCAGTGAAGTACAGGGGGCGCAGAACACTGAAGCTTTCTTT. It encodes CAISEVQGAQNTEAFF.

J is TRBJ2-1 and V is TRBV27; 9 positions agree with TRBD1. The length of the CDR3 is 16 residues. V dropped 5 bases and J dropped 7; count of bases not matched to a gene: 12. Germline CDR1 and CDR2: MNHEY and SMNVEV (reference sequence). Here the CDR3 reads CASSLLTGGGSNEQFF. The CDR3, as DNA: TGTGCCAGCAGTCTATTGACAGGGGGGGGAAGTAATGAGCAGTTCTTC.

This sequence joins TRBV4-1 and TRBJ2-3, with 9 bases aligning to TRBD2. Unmatched junction bases numbered 9, after V lost 4 bases and J lost 4 bases. The CDR3 covers 16 residues. From germline, CDR1 is MGHRA and CDR2 YSYEKL. The CDR3 DNA reads TGCGCCAGCAGCCCCCTTAGCGGGGGACGCGCAGATACGCAGTATTTT. Encoded protein: CASSPLSGGRADTQYF.

The sample holds a few counts of this clone. The chain has TRBV5-4 and TRBJ2-1; no definite D call. CDR3 length: 13 residues. The V gene lost 0 bases and the J gene lost 4 bases, with 5 bases spanning the gap. From germline, CDR1 is SGHNT and CDR2 YYREEE (reference sequence). CDR3 amino acids: CASSLVGYNEQFF. The CDR3 DNA sequence: TGTGCCAGCAGCTTGGTGGGGTACAATGAGCAGTTCTTC.

V and J are TRBV7-2 and TRBJ1-5; TRBD1 agrees at 10 bases. From germline, CDR1 is SGHTA and CDR2 FQGNSA. V was pared by 5 bases and J by 4 bases, with 5 bases of the junction left unmatched. The CDR3 spans 15 residues. The CDR3 loop reads CASSPDRGRNQPQHF. CDR3 sequence (DNA): TGTGCCAGCAGCCCCGACAGGGGGCGAAATCAGCCCCAGCATTTT. Full variable domain (remainder filled in from reference TRBV7-2 and TRBJ1-5): GAGVSQSPSNKVTEKGKDVELRCDPISGHTALYWYRQSLGQGLEFLIYFQGNSAPDKSGLPSDRFSAERTGGSVSTLTIQRTQQEDSAVYLCASSPDRGRNQPQHFGDGTRLSIL.

The chain uses TRBV7-9 and TRBJ1-5; tentatively, D is TRBD1 (6 bases). The CDR3 loop spans 18 amino acids. Germline V gene sequence: CDR1 SEHNR, CDR2 FQNEAQ (reference sequence). V was shortened by 0 bases and J by 0 bases, with 15 bases between the two germline ends. The CDR3 DNA follows: TGTGCCAGCAGCTTAGCGAGCGGGGGGGCCCCTAGCAATCAGCCCCAGCATTTT. This codes for CASSLASGGAPSNQPQHF.

V gene TRBV6-5 combines with J gene TRBJ2-5; 16 bases line up with TRBD2. The CDR3 length is 16 residues. V shed 4 bases, J shed 4 bases, and the junction held 3 bases outside the gene matches. Germline CDR1 and CDR2: MNHEY and SVGAGI. The CDR3 sequence: CASSSGLAGGPETQYF. The CDR3 coding sequence is TGTGCCAGCAGTTCGGGACTAGCGGGAGGGCCAGAGACCCAGTACTTC.

This chain uses TRBV4-2 with TRBJ2-3; 14 bases map to TRBD2. The CDR3 contains 15 residues. Germline CDR1 LGHNA, CDR2 YNFKEQ. Trimming took 5 bases from V and 4 from J; bases not matched to a gene: 2. The CDR3 sequence: CASSGGLAGADTQYF. The CDR3 nucleotides read TGTGCCAGCAGCGGGGGACTAGCGGGAGCAGATACGCAGTATTTT.

The gene calls are TRBV10-1 and TRBJ1-2, with a weak D call TRBD1 (6 bases). Between the trimmed V and J ends, which lost 1 base and 2 bases, there was a span of 11 bases. The length of the CDR3 is 15 residues. Germline CDR1 reads WNHNN; CDR2 reads SYGVQD (reference sequence). The DNA for the CDR3 is TGCGCCAGCAGTGAGTGCGCAGGGGAGAACTATGGCTACACCTTC. It encodes CASSECAGENYGYTF.

The chain is built from TRBV12-3 or TRBV12-4 and TRBJ1-1, with D possibly matching TRBD1 (5 bases). The ends were cut back, 5 bases at V and 4 bases at J, with 11 bases in the middle. The CDR3 is made up of 13 amino acids. This CDR3 is CASSGKRGTEAFF. The CDR3 nucleotides are TGTGCCAGCAGTGGAAAAAGGGGCACTGAAGCTTTCTTT.

The chain employs TRBV18 and TRBJ1-1; tentatively, D is TRBD1 (6 bases). Germline CDR1 and CDR2: KGHSH and LQKENI. The CDR3 runs 17 residues. V was shortened by 1 base and J by 2 bases, with 17 bases between the two germline ends. CDR3 in amino acids: CASSPQTTQGPNTEAFF. CDR3 bases: TGTGCCAGCTCACCACAAACTACACAGGGACCCAACACTGAAGCTTTCTTT.

This chain joins TRBV2 and TRBJ2-3, with D perhaps given as TRBD1 or TRBD2 (5 bases each). CDR3 length: 15 amino acids. V was shortened by 6 bases and J by 2 bases, with 15 bases between the two germline ends. The V gene's germline CDR1 is SNHLY and CDR2 FYNNEI. CDR3 sequence: CASRTGPSTTDTQYF. In DNA form, the CDR3 reads TGTGCCAGCAGAACGGGACCCAGCACCACAGATACGCAGTATTTT.

This chain joins TRBV13 and TRBJ2-1, with D perhaps matching TRBD2 (7 bases). Per the germline V gene, CDR1 is PRHDT and CDR2 is FYEKMQ (reference sequence). Trimming took 1 base from V and 5 from J, leaving 12 bases between them. This CDR3 contains 15 residues. CDR3 sequence: CASSLVGGRDNEQFF. In nucleotides, the CDR3 is TGTGCCAGCAGCTTAGTCGGGGGGCGGGACAATGAGCAGTTCTTC.